Sequencing of this T cell receptor beta chain was carried out in a study of blood T cell repertoires in COVID-19 (TCRdb year 2020). Regarding the study in general: Samples from collaborators originated in the United States, Italy and Spain and spanned both the acute and convalescent phases of COVID-19. The material from the prospective study consisted of cDNA or gDNA derived from T cells, B-cell-depleted T cells, or PBMCs. The dataset comprised deeply sampled blood TCRbeta repertoires from subjects exposed to, actively infected with, or recovered from COVID-19. The repertoires were released in a freely available public database meant as a resource for research on the immune response to SARS-CoV-2. Samples were obtained from the ongoing ImmuneRACE study (first 160 participants) and from 1,254 subjects provided by 6 global collaborators. Sample metadata almost always included a de-identified subject ID, COVID-19 status, age in years and sex. Where available, HLA class I and class II types were taken from metadata supplied by the sample provider and were not determined by assay-based typing.

What the study reported, not specific to this receptor: Clinical and demographic metadata were provided uncurated, with the amount varying by source and participant.

V and J lose 2 bases and 0 bases, and a span of 24 bases separates them. From the germline V gene, CDR1 is SGHRS and CDR2 is YFSETQ. The CDR3 starts with the cysteine, ends with the phenylalanine, and has 19 residues. Only the CDR3 part of the read is kept: 57 bases, read in frame from the first base. Whole blood was collected in K2EDTA tubes by collaborating institutions according to the institutions' own protocols. Collaborator samples were shipped for TCRbeta analysis as frozen whole blood, isolated PBMCs, or DNA extracted from either sample type. TCRbeta CDR3 regions were amplified from genomic DNA by means of the immunoSEQ Assay, a bias-controlled multiplex PCR. The study's processing was this. The number of nucleated cells in each sample was estimated by amplification of reference gene primers within the assay. To quantify the absolute abundance of each unique TCRbeta CDR3 rearrangement, sequence reads were collapsed and filtered. For each sample, productive Simpson clonality was calculated as the square root of Simpson's diversity index across productive rearrangements. TCRdb limited this immuneACCESS table to in-frame rearrangements with V and J called. A share of clones is missing; checked studies link under half to unresolved V genes, and the rest is unexplained. The DNA was the basis for D and trimming; V, J and clone size are from that table. For this sample the table gives more than 50,000 clones, of which over 75% were detected only once. In total, the top ten clones hold 15% to 20% of the sample.

With respect to this clone: Its antigen has not been determined. Within one base of it there is no much larger clone, and no base qualities were kept.

The V and J segments used are TRBV5-1 and TRBJ2-7; the D gene is perhaps TRBD2, on 5 matching bases. Sequencing input: peripheral blood. The receptor was isolated from a human donor in a cohort sampled during active COVID-19. The DNA reads as follows: TGCGCCAGCAGCTTTTCCGGCCAATCCCTTTTTACTAGCTCCTACGAGCAGTACTTC. Its coded protein is CASSFSGQSLFTSSYEQYF.